The sequence of this T cell receptor (beta chain) was determined in a study of cytomegalovirus exposure and HLA in healthy donors. Study as a whole: Around 180 million T cells yielded 117 million unique TCR beta sequences in earlier analysis. Overall study results and limits: Listed as cytomegalovirus-associated were over 150 TCR beta chains.

The germline V gene encodes CDR1 SGHNT and CDR2 YYREEE (reference sequence). The CDR3 is made up of 15 amino acids. The V segment lost 5 bases and the J segment 6 bases; nucleotides outside the gene matches: 10. Worth noting for this clone: The antigen remains undetermined.

Among the donors, all were healthy bone marrow donors. The PCR had 60 Vbeta and 13 Jbeta primers. Repertoires were generated with immunoSEQ multiplex PCR, while TCRdb's copy carries only in-frame clones and drops some. The sample lists about 120,000 clones, about 83% occurring once. The receptor's source is a woman in her thirties or forties in good health and CMV-seropositive. The source material was PBMCs. V gene TRBV5-4 combines with J gene TRBJ1-4; 7 positions match TRBD1. CDR3 sequence (DNA): TGTGCCAGCAGTTTCTCGGGACAGCCCCATGAAAAACTGTTTTTT. Protein sequence: CASSFSGQPHEKLFF.